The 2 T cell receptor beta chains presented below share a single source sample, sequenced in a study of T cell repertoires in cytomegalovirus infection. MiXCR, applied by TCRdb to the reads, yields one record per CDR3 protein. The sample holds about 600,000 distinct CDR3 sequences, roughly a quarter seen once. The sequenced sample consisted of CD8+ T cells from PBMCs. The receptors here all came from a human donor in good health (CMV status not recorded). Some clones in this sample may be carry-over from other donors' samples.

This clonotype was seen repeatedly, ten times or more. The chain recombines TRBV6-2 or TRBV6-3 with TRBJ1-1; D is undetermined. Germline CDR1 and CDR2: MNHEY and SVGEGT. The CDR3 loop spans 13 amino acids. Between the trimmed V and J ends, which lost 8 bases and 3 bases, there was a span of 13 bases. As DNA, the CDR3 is TGTGCCAGCGGCCCCCCGGCCGACACTGAAGCTTTCTTT. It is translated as CASGPPADTEAFF.

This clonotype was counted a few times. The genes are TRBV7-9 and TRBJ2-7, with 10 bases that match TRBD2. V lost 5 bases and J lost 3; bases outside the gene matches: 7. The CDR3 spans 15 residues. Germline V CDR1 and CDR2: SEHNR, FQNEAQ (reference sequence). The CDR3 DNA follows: TGTGCCAGCAGCGAGACTAGCGGGCCGTACTACGAGCAGTACTTC. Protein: CASSETSGPYYEQYF.